This T cell receptor (beta chain) was identified during a study of response to subunit inactivated influenza vaccine. Study-wide results and limits: After each seasonal influenza vaccination, few new T cells are recruited, the authors suggested.

Via MiXCR, TCRdb re-called the RT-PCR reads, giving one row per CDR3 protein. This sample yields around 580,000 distinct CDR3 sequences, of which 12% are seen a single time; approximately 10% belongs to the top ten. The CDR3 consists of 14 residues. CDR1 and CDR2 (germline): SGHTA, FQGNSA. The V and J ends lost 5 bases and 4 bases respectively, with 12 bases between them. This clonotype appeared many times. The antigen is not known. This chain uses TRBV7-2 with TRBJ1-5; D perhaps matches TRBD1 (5 bases). Sequenced here: PBMCs from blood, sampled on the day of vaccination. This clonotype was sampled from a man aged 45-60 years who received an inactivated influenza vaccine. CDR3 residues: CASSPGTANQPQHF. The CDR3 bases are TGTGCCAGCAGCCCCGGGACGGCTAATCAGCCCCAGCATTTT.